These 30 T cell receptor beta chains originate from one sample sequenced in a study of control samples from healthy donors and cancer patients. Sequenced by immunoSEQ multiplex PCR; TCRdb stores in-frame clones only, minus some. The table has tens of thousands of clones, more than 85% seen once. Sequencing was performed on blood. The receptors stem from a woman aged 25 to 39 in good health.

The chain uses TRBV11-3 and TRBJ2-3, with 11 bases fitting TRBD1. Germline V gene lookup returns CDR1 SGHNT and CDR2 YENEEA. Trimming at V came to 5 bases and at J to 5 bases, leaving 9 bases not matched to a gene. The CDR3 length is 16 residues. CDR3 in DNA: TGTGCCAGCAGCACCAGGACAGGGGGCTTTCAAGATACGCAGTATTTT. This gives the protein CASSTRTGGFQDTQYF.

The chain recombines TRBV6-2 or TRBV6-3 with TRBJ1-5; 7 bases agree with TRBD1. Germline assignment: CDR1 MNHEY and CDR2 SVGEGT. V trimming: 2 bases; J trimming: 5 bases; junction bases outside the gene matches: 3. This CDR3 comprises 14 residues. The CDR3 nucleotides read TGTGCCAGCAGTTACCGACAGGGCGATCAGCCCCAGCATTTT. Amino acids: CASSYRQGDQPQHF.

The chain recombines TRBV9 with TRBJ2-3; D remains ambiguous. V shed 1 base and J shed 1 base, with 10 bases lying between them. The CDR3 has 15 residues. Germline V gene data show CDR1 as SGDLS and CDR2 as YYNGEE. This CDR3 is CASSVSVWRTDTQYF. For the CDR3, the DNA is TGTGCCAGCAGCGTAAGTGTCTGGCGCACAGATACGCAGTATTTT.

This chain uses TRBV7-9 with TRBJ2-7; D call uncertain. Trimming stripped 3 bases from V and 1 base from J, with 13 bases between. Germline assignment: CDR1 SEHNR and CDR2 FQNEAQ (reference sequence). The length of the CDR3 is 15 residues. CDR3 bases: TGTGCCAGCAGCTTTGGGCAGGACCTTTCCTACGAGCAGTACTTC. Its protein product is CASSFGQDLSYEQYF.

CDR3 in amino acids: CASRRLGTYEQYF. DNA of the CDR3: TGTGCCAGCAGACGACTAGGGACCTACGAGCAGTACTTC. The chain couples TRBV7-2 to TRBJ2-7; a possible D gene is TRBD2 (6 bases). Trimming took off 6 bases at V and 2 bases at J, with 11 bases between the two ends. The CDR3 has 13 amino acids. Germline loops: CDR1 SGHTA, CDR2 FQGNSA.

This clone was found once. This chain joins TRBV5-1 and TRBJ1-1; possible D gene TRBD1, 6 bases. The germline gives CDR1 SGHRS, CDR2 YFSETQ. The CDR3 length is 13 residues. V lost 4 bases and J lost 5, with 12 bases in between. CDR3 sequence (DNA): TGCGCCAGCAGCCTGACAGGTAAAACTGAAGCTTTCTTT. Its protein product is CASSLTGKTEAFF.

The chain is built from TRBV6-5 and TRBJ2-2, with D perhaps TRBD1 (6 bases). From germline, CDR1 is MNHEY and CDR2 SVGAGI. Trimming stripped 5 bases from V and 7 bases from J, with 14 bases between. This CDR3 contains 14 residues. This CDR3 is CASSSRQGNGELFF. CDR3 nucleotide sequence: TGTGCCAGCAGTAGTCGGCAGGGGAACGGGGAGCTGTTTTTT.

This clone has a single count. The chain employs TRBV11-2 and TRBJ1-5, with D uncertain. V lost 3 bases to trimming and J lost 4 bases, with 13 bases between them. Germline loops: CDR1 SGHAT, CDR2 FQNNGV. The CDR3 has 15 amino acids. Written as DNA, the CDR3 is TGTGCCAGCAGCTTGGGCGGCGAGTTAAATCAGCCCCAGCATTTT. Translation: CASSLGGELNQPQHF.

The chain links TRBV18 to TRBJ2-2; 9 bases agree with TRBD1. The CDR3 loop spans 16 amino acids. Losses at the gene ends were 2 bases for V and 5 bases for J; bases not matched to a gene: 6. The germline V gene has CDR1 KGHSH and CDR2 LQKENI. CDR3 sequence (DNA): TGTGCCAGCTCACCATCACCGGACAGGGGAACCGGGGAGCTGTTTTTT. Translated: CASSPSPDRGTGELFF.

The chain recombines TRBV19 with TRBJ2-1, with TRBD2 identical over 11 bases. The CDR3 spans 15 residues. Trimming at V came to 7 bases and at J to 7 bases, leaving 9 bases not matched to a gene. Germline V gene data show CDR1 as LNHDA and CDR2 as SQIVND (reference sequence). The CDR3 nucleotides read TGTGCCAGTAACCCCGGGACTAGCGGTGTAAATGAGCAGTTCTTC. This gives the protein CASNPGTSGVNEQFF.

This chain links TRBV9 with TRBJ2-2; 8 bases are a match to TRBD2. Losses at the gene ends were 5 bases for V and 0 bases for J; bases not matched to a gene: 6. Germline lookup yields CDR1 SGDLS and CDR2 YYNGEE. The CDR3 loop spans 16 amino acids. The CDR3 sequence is CASSATSGANTGELFF. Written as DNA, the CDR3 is TGTGCCAGCAGTGCAACTAGCGGAGCGAACACCGGGGAGCTGTTTTTT.

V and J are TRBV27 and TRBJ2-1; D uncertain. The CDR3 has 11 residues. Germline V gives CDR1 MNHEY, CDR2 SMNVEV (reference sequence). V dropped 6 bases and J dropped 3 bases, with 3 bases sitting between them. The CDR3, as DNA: TGTGCCAGCAGACTCTACAATGAGCAGTTCTTC. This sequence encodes CASRLYNEQFF.

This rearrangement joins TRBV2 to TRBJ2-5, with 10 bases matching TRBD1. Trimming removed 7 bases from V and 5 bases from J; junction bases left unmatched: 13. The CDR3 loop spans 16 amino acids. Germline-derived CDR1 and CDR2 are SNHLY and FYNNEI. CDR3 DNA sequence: TGTGCCAGCAAAGCCCCGACAGGGGGCGGTGGCGAGACCCAGTACTTC. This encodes CASKAPTGGGGETQYF.

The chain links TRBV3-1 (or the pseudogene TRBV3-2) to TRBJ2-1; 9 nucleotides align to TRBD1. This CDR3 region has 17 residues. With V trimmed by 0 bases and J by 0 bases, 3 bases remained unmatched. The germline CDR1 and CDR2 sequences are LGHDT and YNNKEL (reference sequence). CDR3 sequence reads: CASSQDGTGSSYNEQFF. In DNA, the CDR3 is TGTGCCAGCAGCCAAGATGGGACAGGGAGCTCCTACAATGAGCAGTTCTTC.

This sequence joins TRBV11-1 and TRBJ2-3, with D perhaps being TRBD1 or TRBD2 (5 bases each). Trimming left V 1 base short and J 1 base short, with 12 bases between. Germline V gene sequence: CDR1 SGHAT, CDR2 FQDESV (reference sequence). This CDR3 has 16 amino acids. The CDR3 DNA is TGTGCCAGCAGCTTAGGGAGAGGGGCACGCACAGATACGCAGTATTTT. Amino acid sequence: CASSLGRGARTDTQYF.

The CDR3: CASSQVASGDPKFF. The CDR3 region has the DNA TGCGCCAGCAGCCAAGTAGCTAGCGGGGACCCAAAGTTCTTC. This chain links TRBV4-1 with TRBJ2-1; 9 nucleotides agree with TRBD2. Germline V CDR1 and CDR2: MGHRA, YSYEKL. CDR3 size: 14 residues. With 1 base clipped from V and 14 bases from J, the junction kept 9 bases outside the gene matches.

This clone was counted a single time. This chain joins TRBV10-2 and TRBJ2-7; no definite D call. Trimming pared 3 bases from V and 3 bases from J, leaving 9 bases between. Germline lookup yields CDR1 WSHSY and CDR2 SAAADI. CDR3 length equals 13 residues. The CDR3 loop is CASSESAGYEQYF. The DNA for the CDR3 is TGCGCCAGCAGTGAATCGGCTGGCTACGAGCAGTACTTC.

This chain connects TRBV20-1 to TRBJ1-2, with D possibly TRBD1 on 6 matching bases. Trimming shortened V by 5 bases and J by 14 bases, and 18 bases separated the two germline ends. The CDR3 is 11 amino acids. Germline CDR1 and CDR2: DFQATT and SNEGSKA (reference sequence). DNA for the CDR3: TGCAGTGCTTCCGCCGGGCCCCAGGGGACCTTC. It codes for CSASAGPQGTF.

In DNA, the CDR3 is TGCGCCAGCAGCTTGGCCAGGGGGCGCGGGAGCAATCAGCCCCAGCATTTT. This gives the protein CASSLARGRGSNQPQHF. The chain recombines TRBV5-1 with TRBJ1-5, with 8 bases lining up with TRBD1. The CDR3 has 17 residues. Germline assignment: CDR1 SGHRS and CDR2 YFSETQ. Losses at the gene ends were 0 bases for V and 1 base for J; bases not matched to a gene: 6.

This CDR3 is CASSLQQETQYF. For the CDR3, the DNA is TGTGCCAGCAGCTTGCAGCAAGAGACCCAGTACTTC. The chain employs TRBV11-2 and TRBJ2-5; D is uncertain. Trimming cost V 3 bases and J 2 bases, with 4 bases left between them. Germline values: CDR1 SGHAT, CDR2 FQNNGV. The CDR3 extends over 12 amino acids.

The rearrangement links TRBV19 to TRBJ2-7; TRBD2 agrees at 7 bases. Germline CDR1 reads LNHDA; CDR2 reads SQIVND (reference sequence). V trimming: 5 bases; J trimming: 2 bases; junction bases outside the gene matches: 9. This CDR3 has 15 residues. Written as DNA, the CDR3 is TGTGCCAGTAGTCTGGGGGGGACGGAACCCTACGAGCAGTACTTC. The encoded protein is CASSLGGTEPYEQYF.

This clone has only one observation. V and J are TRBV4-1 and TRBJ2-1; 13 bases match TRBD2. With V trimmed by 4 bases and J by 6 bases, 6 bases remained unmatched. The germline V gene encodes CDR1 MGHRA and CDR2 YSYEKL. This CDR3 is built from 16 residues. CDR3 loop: CASSRLLAGGRNEQFF. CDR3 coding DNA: TGCGCCAGCAGCCGACTACTAGCGGGGGGGCGCAATGAGCAGTTCTTC.

CDR3 residues: CASSLAESAVMNTEAFF. The CDR3 nucleotides read TGCGCCAGCAGCTTGGCCGAGTCAGCGGTAATGAACACTGAAGCTTTCTTT. The chain joins TRBV5-1 to TRBJ1-1, with D unresolved. This CDR3 is 17 amino acids long. Germline lookup yields CDR1 SGHRS and CDR2 YFSETQ. V lost 0 bases and J 0 bases, leaving 15 bases between the germline ends.

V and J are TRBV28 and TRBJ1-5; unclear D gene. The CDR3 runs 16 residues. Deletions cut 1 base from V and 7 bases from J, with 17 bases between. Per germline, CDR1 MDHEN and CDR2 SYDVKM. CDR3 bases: TGTGCCAGCAGTTTATTTAACCCGACGACTGGACAGCCCCAGCATTTT. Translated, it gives CASSLFNPTTGQPQHF.

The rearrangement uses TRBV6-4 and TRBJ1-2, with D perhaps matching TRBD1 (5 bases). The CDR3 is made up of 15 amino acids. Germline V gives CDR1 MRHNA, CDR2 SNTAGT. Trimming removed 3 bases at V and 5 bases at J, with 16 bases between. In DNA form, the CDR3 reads TGTGCCAGCAGTGATGGACCGGGGCCCGTTTATGGCTACACCTTC. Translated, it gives CASSDGPGPVYGYTF.

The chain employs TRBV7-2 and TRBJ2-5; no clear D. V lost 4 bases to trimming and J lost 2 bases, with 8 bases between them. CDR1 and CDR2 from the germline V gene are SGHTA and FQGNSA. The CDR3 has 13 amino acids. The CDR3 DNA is TGTGCCAGCAGCTCAAGGACGCAAGAGACCCAGTACTTC. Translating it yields CASSSRTQETQYF.

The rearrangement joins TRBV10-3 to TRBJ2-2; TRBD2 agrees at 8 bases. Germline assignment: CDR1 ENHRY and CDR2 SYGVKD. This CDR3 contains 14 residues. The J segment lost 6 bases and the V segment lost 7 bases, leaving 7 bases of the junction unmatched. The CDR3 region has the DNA TGTGCCATCAAGCCAGCGGGAGATGCCGGGGAGCTGTTTTTT. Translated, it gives CAIKPAGDAGELFF.

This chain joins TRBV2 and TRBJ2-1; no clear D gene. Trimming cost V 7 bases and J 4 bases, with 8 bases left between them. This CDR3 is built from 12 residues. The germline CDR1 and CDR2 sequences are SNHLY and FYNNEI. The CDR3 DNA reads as TGTGCCAGCACAACCCGATACAATGAGCAGTTCTTC. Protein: CASTTRYNEQFF.

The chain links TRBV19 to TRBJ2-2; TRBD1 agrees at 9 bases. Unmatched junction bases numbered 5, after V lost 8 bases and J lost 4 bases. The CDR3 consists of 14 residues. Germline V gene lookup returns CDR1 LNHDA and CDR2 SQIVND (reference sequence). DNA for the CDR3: TGTGCCAGTTCCGACAGGGGGGCCACCGGGGAGCTGTTTTTT. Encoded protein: CASSDRGATGELFF.

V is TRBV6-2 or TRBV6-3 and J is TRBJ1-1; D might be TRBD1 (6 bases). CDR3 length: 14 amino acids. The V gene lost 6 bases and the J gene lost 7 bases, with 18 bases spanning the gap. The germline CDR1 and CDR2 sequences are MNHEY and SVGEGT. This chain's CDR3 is CASSPIDKGVEAFF. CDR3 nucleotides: TGTGCCAGCAGCCCTATTGACAAGGGGGTTGAAGCTTTCTTT.